These T cell receptor beta chains were read from a single sample in a study of shared clonotypes between healthy human individuals. Generated by immunoSEQ multiplex PCR, the TCRdb table keeps only in-frame clones and is missing some. The repertoire has some 2.1 million clones, 90% to 95% of them found once; the top ten carry around 1.7%. The sequenced material came from naive CD8+ T cells from PBMCs. These receptors came from a man aged 18 to 29 in good health. Some clones in this sample may be carry-over from other donors' samples. The CDR3 runs from the conserved cysteine through the conserved F or W. Each record gives: D gene, J gene, V gene, CDR3 protein. D genes are given only for firm matches.

>NA|TRBJ2-2|TRBV7-8
CASSFSLSGTTGELFF
>TRBD1|TRBJ2-7|TRBV9
CASSVGAGGRNEQYF
>NA|TRBJ2-7|TRBV27
CASSLSLAGPSYEQYF
>TRBD1|TRBJ1-2|TRBV27
CASSLSGTGNGYTF
>NA|TRBJ2-7|TRBV27
CASSLTEFYEQYF
>TRBD1|TRBJ2-7|TRBV15
CATSPGQGFYEQYF
>NA|TRBJ2-1|TRBV6-6
CASSLQGPTYNEQFF
>NA|TRBJ1-2|TRBV2
CASSAGPRYGYTF
>NA|TRBJ1-5|TRBV4-1
CASSQEVYSNQPQHF
>TRBD2|TRBJ2-1|TRBV7-3
CASSTRLASYNEQFF
>NA|TRBJ2-3|TRBV4-2
CASSQDLSADTQYF
>NA|TRBJ2-3|TRBV29-1
CSAKGDFGTDTQYF
>TRBD2|TRBJ2-7|TRBV4-1
CASSQFSGRRPYEQYF
>TRBD1|TRBJ1-2|TRBV15
CATSNDRGFYGYTF
>NA|TRBJ2-2|TRBV4-3
CASSQVNGPELFF
>NA|TRBJ1-1|TRBV5-6
CASSLLPSEAYTEAFF
>NA|TRBJ2-7|TRBV6-1
CASSEVSYSYEQYF
>TRBD1|TRBJ2-3|TRBV29-1
CSAHLLRQGLYSTDTQYF
>NA|TRBJ1-5|TRBV30
CAWNQGASNQPQHF
>NA|TRBJ2-7|TRBV27
CASKGGGGEQYF
>NA|TRBJ2-5|TRBV7-9
CASSHKTGYQETQYF
>TRBD2|TRBJ2-1|TRBV13
CASSWGGSSYNEQFF
>NA|TRBJ2-3|TRBV5-4
CASSMGGLSTDTQYF
>NA|TRBJ1-5|TRBV5-6
CASSLGAIRDQHF
>NA|TRBJ2-1|TRBV7-8
CASSQPGVEQFF
>TRBD1|TRBJ2-7|TRBV5-1
CASSLGQGLGYEQYF
>TRBD2|TRBJ2-7|TRBV4-2
CASSQGVRTSGRGEQYF
>TRBD1|TRBJ2-7|TRBV9
CASSVVQGGEQYF
>NA|TRBJ2-3|TRBV6-1
CASSEVGGGYTQYF
>TRBD1|TRBJ2-7|TRBV7-9
CASSGRTGTAAYEQYF
>NA|TRBJ1-5|TRBV7-8
CASSLEANLRNQPQHF
>TRBD2|TRBJ2-3|TRBV27
CASSSISRLAGDTDTQYF
>TRBD1|TRBJ1-2|TRBV28
CASSIDRVNYGYTF
>TRBD1|TRBJ2-7|TRBV2
CASNGDSSYEQYF
>TRBD2|TRBJ2-7|TRBV27
CASSGMAAGVHEQYF
>NA|TRBJ1-4|TRBV4-1
CASSQDLTGKLFF
>TRBD1|TRBJ1-2|TRBV4-2
CASSQEGTGILDGYTF
>TRBD2|TRBJ2-1|TRBV7-6
CASSLTGRITYNEQFF
>TRBD2|TRBJ2-1|TRBV4-3
CASSQLTSGVYNEQFF